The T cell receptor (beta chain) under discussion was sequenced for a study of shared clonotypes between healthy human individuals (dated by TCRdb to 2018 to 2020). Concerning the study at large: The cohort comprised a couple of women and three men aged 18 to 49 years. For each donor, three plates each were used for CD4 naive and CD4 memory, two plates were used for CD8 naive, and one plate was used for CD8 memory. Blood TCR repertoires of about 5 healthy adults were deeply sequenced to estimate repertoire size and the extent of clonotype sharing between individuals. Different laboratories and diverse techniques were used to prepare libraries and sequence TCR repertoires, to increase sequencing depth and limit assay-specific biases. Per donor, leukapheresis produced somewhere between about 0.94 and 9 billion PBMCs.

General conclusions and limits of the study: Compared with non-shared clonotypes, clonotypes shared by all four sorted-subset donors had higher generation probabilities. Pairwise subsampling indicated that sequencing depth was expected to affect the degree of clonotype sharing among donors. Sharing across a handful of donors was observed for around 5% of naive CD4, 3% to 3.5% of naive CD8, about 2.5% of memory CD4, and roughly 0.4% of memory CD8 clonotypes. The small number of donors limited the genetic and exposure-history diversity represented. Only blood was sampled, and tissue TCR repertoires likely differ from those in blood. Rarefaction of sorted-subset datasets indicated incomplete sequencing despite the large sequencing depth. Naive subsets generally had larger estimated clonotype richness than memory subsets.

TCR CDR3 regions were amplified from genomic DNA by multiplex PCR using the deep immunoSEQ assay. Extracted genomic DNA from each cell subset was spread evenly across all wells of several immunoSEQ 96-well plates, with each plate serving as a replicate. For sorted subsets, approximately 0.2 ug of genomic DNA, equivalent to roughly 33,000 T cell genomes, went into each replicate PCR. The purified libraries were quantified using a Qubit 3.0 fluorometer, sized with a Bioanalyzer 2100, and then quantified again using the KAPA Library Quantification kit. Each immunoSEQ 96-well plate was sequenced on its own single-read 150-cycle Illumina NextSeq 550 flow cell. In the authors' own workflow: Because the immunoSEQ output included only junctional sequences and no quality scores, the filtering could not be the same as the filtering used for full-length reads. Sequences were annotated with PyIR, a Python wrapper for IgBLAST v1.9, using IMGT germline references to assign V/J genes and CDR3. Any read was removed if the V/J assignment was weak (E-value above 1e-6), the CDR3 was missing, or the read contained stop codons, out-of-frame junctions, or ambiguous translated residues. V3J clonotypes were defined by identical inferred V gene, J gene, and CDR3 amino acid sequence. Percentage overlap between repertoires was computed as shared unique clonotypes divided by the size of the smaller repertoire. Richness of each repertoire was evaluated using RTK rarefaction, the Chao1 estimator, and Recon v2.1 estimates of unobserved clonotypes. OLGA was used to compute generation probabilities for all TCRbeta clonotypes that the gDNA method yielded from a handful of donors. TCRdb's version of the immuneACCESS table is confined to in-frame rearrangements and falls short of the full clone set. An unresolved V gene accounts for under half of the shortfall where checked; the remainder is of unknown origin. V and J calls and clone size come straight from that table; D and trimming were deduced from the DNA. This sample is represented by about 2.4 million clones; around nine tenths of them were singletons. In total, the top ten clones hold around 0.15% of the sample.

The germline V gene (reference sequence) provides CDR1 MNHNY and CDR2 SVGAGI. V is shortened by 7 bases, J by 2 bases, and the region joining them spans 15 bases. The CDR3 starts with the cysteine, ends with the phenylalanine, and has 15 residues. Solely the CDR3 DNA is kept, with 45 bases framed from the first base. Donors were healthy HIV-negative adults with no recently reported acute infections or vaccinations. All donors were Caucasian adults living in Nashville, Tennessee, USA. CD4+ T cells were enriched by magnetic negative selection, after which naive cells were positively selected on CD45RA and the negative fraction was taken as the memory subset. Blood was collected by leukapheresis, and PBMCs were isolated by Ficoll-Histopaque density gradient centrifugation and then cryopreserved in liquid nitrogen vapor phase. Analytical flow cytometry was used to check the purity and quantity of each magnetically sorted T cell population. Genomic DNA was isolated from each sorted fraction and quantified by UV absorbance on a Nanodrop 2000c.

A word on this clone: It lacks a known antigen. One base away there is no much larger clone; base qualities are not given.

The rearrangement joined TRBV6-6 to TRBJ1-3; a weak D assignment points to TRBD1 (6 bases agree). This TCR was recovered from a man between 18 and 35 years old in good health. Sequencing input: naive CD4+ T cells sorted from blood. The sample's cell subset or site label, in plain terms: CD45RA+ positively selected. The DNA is TGTGCCAGCACGCGATCAGGGGCGGCTGGAAACACCATATATTTT. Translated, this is CASTRSGAAGNTIYF.